One sample yielded the 8 T cell receptor beta chains listed below, sequenced in a study of immune heterogeneity within non-small cell lung tumors (dated by TCRdb to the late 2010s). Reads for this sample came from a HiSeq X Ten. The TCR beta CDR3 region was amplified with a multiplex PCR system whose first round ran for roughly 11 cycles using 32 V-gene forward primers and 13 J-gene reverse primers. TCRdb cleaned the public reads at Q25 with fastp, built clones with MiXCR and kept in-frame beta chains. Rows matching on CDR3 protein sequence are summarized as one entry with the most common DNA and genes. The sample contains 25,000 to 40,000 distinct CDR3 sequences, approximately 30% of them found a single time. The leading ten clones occupy under 5% of the sample. Genomic DNA extracted from bulk tumor tissue served as TCR template, with about 600 ng gDNA amplified per sample. During surgery, multiple biopsies were taken from each primary tumor, with sampling sites spaced as far apart as possible within the tumor mass. The study cohort was described as untreated, and the patients were newly diagnosed NSCLC cases having curative surgery.

The specimen was lung tumor tissue. The source is a man between 35 and 55 years old with non-small cell lung cancer.

This clonotype was detected a few times. The CDR3 spells CASNVLGGRASYNEQFF. Written as DNA, the CDR3 is TGTGCCAGCAACGTTCTAGGGGGGAGGGCATCCTACAATGAGCAGTTCTTC. V and J are TRBV25-1 and TRBJ2-1; TRBD2 is a possible D gene (7 bases). This CDR3 is 17 amino acids long. Germline CDR1 is MGHDK and CDR2 is SYGVNS. V lost 7 bases to trimming and J lost 1 base, with 20 bases between them. The whole variable domain, remainder taken from reference TRBV25-1 and TRBJ2-1, is EADIYQTPRYLVIGTGKKITLECSQTMGHDKMYWYQQDPGMELHLIHYSYGVNSTEKGDLSSESTVSRIRTEHFPLTLESARPSHTSQYLCASNVLGGRASYNEQFFGPGTRLTVL.

Concerning this clonotype itself: A read error may explain this, as a much larger clone is one base away. V is TRBV2 and J is TRBJ1-2; 11 nucleotides match TRBD1. This CDR3 is 13 amino acids long. Germline CDR1 is SNHLY and CDR2 is FYNNEI. CDR3 nucleotides: TGTGCCAGCACGCGTAGGACAGGGGGCAAGCAGGTCTTC. The encoded protein is CASTRRTGGKQVF.

The V call is TRBV4-1, the J call TRBJ2-5; TRBD1 or TRBD2 may be the D gene (5 bases each). The CDR3 sequence is 14 residues long. Trimming removed 1 base from V and 2 bases from J, with 8 bases in between. The germline gives CDR1 MGHRA, CDR2 YSYEKL. CDR3 DNA sequence: TGCGCCAGCAGCCAAGGGGGGATTCAAGAGACCCAGTACTTC. Translation gives CASSQGGIQETQYF.

In its sample, this clonotype was seen many times. This chain links TRBV6-1 with TRBJ1-1; TRBD1 might be the D (5 bases). Germline V gives CDR1 MNHNS, CDR2 SASEGT. V dropped 6 bases and J dropped 0 bases, with 5 bases sitting between them. This CDR3 contains 12 residues. The chain's CDR3 is CASRTVNTEAFF. CDR3 coding DNA: TGTGCCAGCAGGACAGTGAACACTGAAGCTTTCTTT.

This clonotype has at least ten counts. The chain carries TRBV18 and TRBJ2-1, with D uncertain. The CDR3 loop spans 12 amino acids. Looked up from germline, CDR1 is KGHSH and CDR2 is LQKENI. V shed 2 bases and J shed 6 bases, with 5 bases lying between them. The CDR3: CASSPMSNEQFF. The CDR3 region has the DNA TGTGCCAGCTCACCAATGAGCAATGAGCAGTTCTTC.

A few counts support this clonotype. The CDR3 sequence: CASSHPRGQGSTGELFF. CDR3 nucleotides: TGTGCCAGCAGCCATCCCCGGGGACAGGGTTCGACCGGGGAGCTGTTTTTT. V usage is TRBV7-9 and J usage is TRBJ2-2, with 9 bases identical to TRBD1. J gave up 5 bases and V 5 bases, and 12 bases lay outside the gene matches. The germline CDR1 and CDR2 sequences are SEHNR and FQNEAQ (reference sequence). The CDR3 is 17 amino acids.

CDR3 amino acids: CASSQTTARNEQFF. The CDR3 bases are TGTGCCAGCAGCCAAACGACGGCTCGGAATGAGCAGTTCTTC. The rearrangement links TRBV11-1 to TRBJ2-1; D call uncertain. V lost 5 bases, J lost 7 bases, and 15 bases lay in between. Looked up from germline, CDR1 is SGHAT and CDR2 is FQDESV (reference sequence). The CDR3 has 14 residues.

This clonotype was observed many times. V is TRBV7-2 and J is TRBJ2-7; 7 bases match TRBD2. Germline assignment: CDR1 SGHTA and CDR2 FQGNSA. The CDR3 has 15 amino acids. V shed 0 bases, J shed 6 bases, and the junction held 8 bases outside the gene matches. DNA for the CDR3: TGTGCCAGCAGCTTAGCGGGGGGAGGGCCCGTCGAGCAGTACTTC. Protein product: CASSLAGGGPVEQYF.